This T cell receptor beta chain was sequenced in a study of response to subunit inactivated influenza vaccine. Study-wide results and limits: The authors offered the suggestion that each seasonal influenza vaccination recruits few new T cells.

This clonotype has only a few counts. Its antigen is not identified. Using its own MiXCR run on the RT-PCR reads, TCRdb lists one record per CDR3 protein. The sample consists of some 540,000 distinct CDR3 sequences, under 30% of them appearing once. The CDR3 contains 13 residues. Losses at the gene ends were 5 bases for V and 8 bases for J; bases not matched to a gene: 6. The sample was also linked to a second study, of T cells expressing NK-cell markers. Per that study: Scientists made TCR beta cDNA using 5'RACE template switching with UMIs. The study drew TCR beta repertoires from sorted CD3+CD56+NKG2C+, CD3+CD56+NKG2C- and CD3+CD56-NKG2C+ T cells. Six donors had dominant NKG2C+ clonotypes that comprised about 1.0-7.5% of their CD8+ T cells. HCMV specificity of the expanded NKG2C+ T cell clones was not established.

The chain couples TRBV12-3 or TRBV12-4 to TRBJ1-2; 9 positions match TRBD1. The sequenced sample was CD4+ T cells sorted from PBMCs, obtained 12 days after vaccination. This sequence was found in a man between 45 and 60 years old who received an inactivated influenza vaccine. CDR3 in DNA: TGTGCCAGCAGTCAAGACAGGGGGTACGGCTACACCTTC. Protein sequence: CASSQDRGYGYTF.